This is a list of T cell receptor beta chains from one sample in a study of shared clonotypes between healthy human individuals. The repertoire was sequenced with immunoSEQ multiplex PCR; TCRdb's copy has only in-frame clones and lacks some. The data contain around 1.5 million clones, under 99% of them singletons. The sequenced sample was naive CD4+ T cells sorted from blood. The receptors derive from a man aged 30-40 years in good health. The CDR3 runs from the conserved cysteine through the conserved F or W. D genes are given only for firm matches. The size of a clone is reported for some rows only, either as once, few or many, or as a class for expanded clones.

abundance,j_gene,v_gene,d_gene,CDR3nt,CDR3aa
.,TRBJ1-5,TRBV29-1,.,TGCAGCGTTGAAGATCTCCCCAATCAGCCCCAGCATTTT,CSVEDLPNQPQHF
.,TRBJ2-7,TRBV11-3,.,TGTGCCAGCAGCTCAGGGTCCTACGAGCAGTACTTC,CASSSGSYEQYF
.,TRBJ1-4,TRBV18,.,TGTGCCAGCTCACCATCGGGGGCAGCTAATGAAAAACTGTTTTTT,CASSPSGAANEKLFF
.,TRBJ2-5,TRBV10-1,TRBD2,TGCGCCAGCAGTCCTAGGGGACTAGCGGGAGGGCCCTCGGAGACCCAGTACTTC,CASSPRGLAGGPSETQYF
.,TRBJ2-3,TRBV19,.,TGTGCCAGTAGTATCGGTCGCACAGATACGCAGTATTTT,CASSIGRTDTQYF
.,TRBJ1-3,TRBV15,TRBD1,TGTGCCACCAGCAGAGATGGGGGGACAGGCTCTGGAAACACCATATATTTT,CATSRDGGTGSGNTIYF
.,TRBJ2-5,TRBV9,.,TGTGCCAGCAATATGGACGGAGAGGGCTCGTGGGAGACCCAGTACTTC,CASNMDGEGSWETQYF
.,TRBJ2-3,TRBV18,TRBD2,TGTGCCAGCTCACCGCCCGTTAGCGGGACGTTGTCAGATACGCAGTATTTT,CASSPPVSGTLSDTQYF
.,TRBJ2-4,TRBV5-4,.,TGTGCCAGCAGCTTGATTAGTCAAGGGGACATTCAGTACTTC,CASSLISQGDIQYF
.,TRBJ2-3,TRBV11-2,.,TGTGCCAGCCAGGCCGTTCGGTTCACAGATACGCAGTATTTT,CASQAVRFTDTQYF
once,TRBJ2-1,TRBV10-3,TRBD2,TGTGCCATCAGTGAGGGGACTAGGGACAATGAGCAGTTCTTC,CAISEGTRDNEQFF
.,TRBJ2-6,TRBV7-2,TRBD1,TGTGCCAGCAGCTTCAACAGGGGGCGCTTCTTTGGGGCCAACGTCCTGACTTTC,CASSFNRGRFFGANVLTF
once,TRBJ2-5,TRBV2,TRBD1,TGTGCCAGCAGTTTTAGACAGGGCGTGTTGGGGACCCAGTACTTC,CASSFRQGVLGTQYF
.,TRBJ1-5,TRBV7-2,TRBD1,TGTGCCAGCAGCTTAGGACAGGGTCTAGAACAGCCCCAGCATTTT,CASSLGQGLEQPQHF
once,TRBJ2-7,TRBV28,TRBD1,TGTGCCAGCAGTTTACACGGGACAGGGGGCTACGAGCAGTACTTC,CASSLHGTGGYEQYF
.,TRBJ2-1,TRBV5-1,.,TGCGCCAGCAGCTTCTGGGGGACGGATGAGCAGTTCTTC,CASSFWGTDEQFF
once,TRBJ2-2,TRBV18,TRBD2,TGTGCCAGCTCACCTCGGTTTCTAGCGGCGAACACCGGGGAGCTGTTTTTT,CASSPRFLAANTGELFF
.,TRBJ2-7,TRBV10-3,.,TGTGCCATCAGCCAGATTAGCTCCTACGAGCAGTACTTC,CAISQISSYEQYF
.,TRBJ1-5,TRBV7-2,.,TGTGCCAGCAGCTCCCGTCCTAATCAGCCCCAGCATTTT,CASSSRPNQPQHF
.,TRBJ2-3,TRBV5-6,.,TGTGCCAGCACCCTGGGGGGCAGGGGCTTTACAGATACGCAGTATTTT,CASTLGGRGFTDTQYF
once,TRBJ2-3,TRBV11-2,.,TGTGCCAGCAGCTTAACAGGGCCTACAGATACGCAGTATTTT,CASSLTGPTDTQYF
.,TRBJ2-2,TRBV6-5,.,TGTGCCAGTTACAAGGACGGCACCGGGGAGCTGTTTTTT,CASYKDGTGELFF
.,TRBJ2-3,TRBV19,TRBD2,TGTGCCAGTAGTAAACTACCGGGACTAGCGGGAGTAGCGAGCACAGATACGCAGTATTTT,CASSKLPGLAGVASTDTQYF
.,TRBJ1-5,TRBV6-5,.,TGTGCCAGCAGTTCGATGTTTGGTCAGCCCCAGCATTTT,CASSSMFGQPQHF
.,TRBJ1-2,TRBV14,.,TGTGCCAGCAGCCGCGGCCGGGCCTATAATTATGGCTACACCTTC,CASSRGRAYNYGYTF
.,TRBJ2-3,TRBV6-1,.,TGTGCCAGCAATCCCGCGGGGTCCACAGATACGCAGTATTTT,CASNPAGSTDTQYF
.,TRBJ1-1,TRBV27,.,TGTGCCAGCAGTCCGCCTCAACTAGAAGAAGCTTTCTTT,CASSPPQLEEAFF
.,TRBJ2-1,TRBV11-2,.,TGTGCCAGCAGCTTAAGCAGGGGGGGCAATGAGCAGTTCTTC,CASSLSRGGNEQFF
once,TRBJ1-1,TRBV10-3,TRBD1,TGTGCCATCAGTGCCGGACAGGGGCTTGAAGCTTTCTTT,CAISAGQGLEAFF
.,TRBJ2-7,TRBV18,TRBD1,TGTGCCAGCTCACCTTTGGGACAGGCAAGCTCCTACGAGCAGTACTTC,CASSPLGQASSYEQYF
.,TRBJ2-7,TRBV7-2,.,TGTGCCAGCAGCTTAGGTCCAGAACTGTACGAGCAGTACTTC,CASSLGPELYEQYF
.,TRBJ2-5,TRBV18,TRBD1,TGTGCCAGCTCACCAAAGGGGGCGAGCCAAGAGACCCAGTACTTC,CASSPKGASQETQYF
.,TRBJ2-7,TRBV15,TRBD2,TGTGCCACCAGCAGAGCGCAGTGGGAGGGCTACGAGCAGTACTTC,CATSRAQWEGYEQYF
.,TRBJ1-1,TRBV5-6,.,TGTGCCAGCAGCCAAATTCCGGGACGGGGAAACACTGAAGCTTTCTTT,CASSQIPGRGNTEAFF
.,TRBJ2-7,TRBV20-1,.,TGCAGTGCTAGCAGCAGCTACGAGCAGTACTTC,CSASSSYEQYF
.,TRBJ1-2,TRBV5-1,.,TGCGCCAGCAGCTTGGAGGTAGCCACCAACTATGGCTACACCTTC,CASSLEVATNYGYTF
once,TRBJ2-5,TRBV9,.,TGTGCCAGCAGCGTAGCCAGGGGTGAGACCCAGTACTTC,CASSVARGETQYF